Below, 18 T cell receptor beta chains from the same sample are listed, as sequenced in a study of T cells in Graves' hyperthyroidism and ophthalmopathy. Researchers amplified the TCR beta CDR3 regions from RNA transcripts. Carried out on the TCR CDR3, a first-round RT-PCR used the HTBI primer set. TCRdb reprocessed the multiplex PCR reads via MiXCR and lists one record per CDR3 protein. The data contain more than 650,000 distinct CDR3 sequences, 12% to 15% of them seen just once; the ten biggest clones take up 10%. Sequencing was performed on blood. These receptors came from a woman aged 18-30 years with Graves' hyperthyroidism.

This clonotype was counted a few times. The rearrangement uses TRBV6-5 and TRBJ2-7, with 7 positions matching TRBD2. CDR1 MNHEY and CDR2 SVGAGI come from the germline V gene. The CDR3 totals 17 residues. After removal of 5 bases from V and 4 bases from J, the junction contained 17 bases not matched to a gene. CDR3 region: CASSHRPSGRETYEQYF. The CDR3 nucleotides read TGTGCCAGCAGTCACCGACCCAGCGGGCGGGAGACTTACGAGCAGTACTTC.

Remarks on this clonotype: Mismatch with germline at one junction end may stem from a read error. The chain recombines TRBV5-6 with TRBJ2-1, with D possibly called TRBD1 or TRBD2 (5 bases each). The CDR3 has 16 amino acids. Germline CDR1 SGHDT, CDR2 YYEEEE. Here the CDR3 DNA reads TGTGCCAGCAGCTTGGCATGGGGGAGCTCCTACAATGAGCAGCTCTTC. Protein: CASSLAWGSSYNEQLF.

DNA of the CDR3: TGTGCCAGCTCCCGAACGGATCTTGGGGCCAGCACAGATACGCAGTATTTT. Translating it yields CASSRTDLGASTDTQYF. The rearrangement joins TRBV18 to TRBJ2-3, with D possibly being TRBD1 (5 bases). Germline loops: CDR1 KGHSH, CDR2 LQKENI. CDR3 length: 17 amino acids. V shed 6 bases and J shed 0 bases, with 19 bases lying between them.

The rearrangement uses TRBV29-1 and TRBJ2-1, with 9 bases lining up with TRBD1. Germline CDR1 is SQVTM and CDR2 is ANQGSEA. The CDR3 has 12 residues. Losses at the gene ends were 3 bases for V and 8 bases for J; bases not matched to a gene: 2. The CDR3 DNA reads TGCAGCGTTGAGAGGACAGGGGATGAGCAGTTCTTC. Its translation: CSVERTGDEQFF.

The gene calls are TRBV14 and TRBJ2-1, with D unresolved. This CDR3 spans 11 amino acids. V shed 3 bases and J shed 8 bases, with 5 bases lying between them. Germline CDR1 reads SGHDN; CDR2 reads FVKESK. The CDR3 spells CASSHWHEQFF. Here the CDR3 DNA reads TGTGCCAGCAGCCATTGGCATGAGCAGTTCTTC.

The chain is built from TRBV6-1 and TRBJ2-5; tentatively, D is TRBD2 (6 bases). The V gene lost 3 bases and the J gene lost 3 bases, with 14 bases spanning the gap. CDR1 and CDR2 (germline): MNHNS, SASEGT. CDR3 size: 15 residues. The CDR3 loop reads CASSDRGSGKETQYF. CDR3 nucleotides: TGTGCCAGCAGTGATAGGGGTAGCGGTAAAGAGACCCAGTACTTC.

This clonotype has at least ten counts. The V call is TRBV27, the J call TRBJ2-3, with no clear D. Trimming pared 3 bases from V and 7 bases from J, leaving 17 bases between. The CDR3 sequence is 15 residues long. Germline V gene lookup returns CDR1 MNHEY and CDR2 SMNVEV (reference sequence). CDR3 coding DNA: TGTGCCAGCAGTTTCGCTATAGACTCTTCGAATACGCAGTATTTT. Residues: CASSFAIDSSNTQYF.

This clonotype was detected a few times. This chain joins TRBV7-9 and TRBJ1-1, with 8 positions matching TRBD1. In germline, CDR1 is SEHNR, CDR2 FQNEAQ (reference sequence). This CDR3 is built from 14 residues. V was clipped by 5 bases and J by 4 bases; unmatched bases: 6. In DNA, the CDR3 is TGTGCCAGCAGCCACGACAGGGGAGGCACTGAAGCTTTCTTT. It codes for CASSHDRGGTEAFF.

This clonotype was detected ten times or more. The chain employs TRBV9 and TRBJ1-1, with D perhaps TRBD1 (5 bases). The CDR3 is made up of 15 amino acids. Trimming took off 0 bases at V and 5 bases at J, with 14 bases between the two ends. Germline CDR1 is SGDLS and CDR2 is YYNGEE. CDR3 sequence: CASSVVNRPVTEAFF. CDR3 coding DNA: TGTGCCAGCAGCGTAGTCAACAGGCCCGTAACTGAAGCTTTCTTT.

This clonotype was detected once. V usage is TRBV18 and J usage is TRBJ2-5; 11 nucleotides agree with TRBD2. Germline V gives CDR1 KGHSH, CDR2 LQKENI. The CDR3 is 18 amino acids. Unmatched junction bases numbered 12, after V lost 3 bases and J lost 3 bases. CDR3 sequence (DNA): TGTGCCAGCTCACCGGCCGGGACTAGCGGAAGTCCCAAAGAGACCCAGTACTTC. As protein: CASSPAGTSGSPKETQYF. Full variable domain (rest looked up from reference TRBV18 and TRBJ2-5): NAGVMQNPRHLVRRRGQEARLRCSPMKGHSHVYWYRQLPEEGLKFMVYLQKENIIDESGMPKERFSAEFPKEGPSILRIQQVVRGDSAAYFCASSPAGTSGSPKETQYFGPGTRLLVL.

This clonotype was seen more than once but under ten times. The rearrangement uses TRBV4-1 and TRBJ1-5; 7 bases fit TRBD1. From germline, CDR1 is MGHRA and CDR2 YSYEKL. The CDR3 contains 14 residues. J gave up 6 bases and V 3 bases, and 5 bases lay outside the gene matches. CDR3 nucleotide sequence: TGCGCCAGCAGCCACGGACGGGACAGTCAGCCCCAGCATTTT. This translates into CASSHGRDSQPQHF.

This clonotype was seen at least ten times. The chain combines TRBV6-5 with TRBJ2-1, with D tentatively TRBD2 (6 bases). The V end was cut by 2 bases, the J end by 6 bases, with 17 bases between. Germline assignment: CDR1 MNHEY and CDR2 SVGAGI. This CDR3 spans 16 amino acids. The CDR3 nucleotides read TGTGCCAGCAGTTACGGAAAGGCGGGAAGTGGCAATGAGCAGTTCTTC. Its protein is CASSYGKAGSGNEQFF.

There are many counts of this clonotype. This rearrangement joins TRBV18 to TRBJ2-1; perhaps D is TRBD1 or TRBD2 (5 bases each). CDR3 size: 14 residues. Germline V gene sequence: CDR1 KGHSH, CDR2 LQKENI. The V end lost 3 bases, the J end lost 8 bases, and 14 bases lay between the germline ends. The CDR3 sequence: CASSPGTTRDEQFF. The CDR3 coding sequence is TGTGCCAGCTCACCCGGGACGACCAGGGATGAGCAGTTCTTC.

This clonotype was detected a few times. The genes are TRBV6-1 and TRBJ2-3, with TRBD2 identical over 10 bases. The CDR3 covers 16 residues. V lost 1 base, J lost 2 bases, and 3 bases stayed unmatched. CDR1 and CDR2 (germline): MNHNS, SASEGT. CDR3 sequence (DNA): TGTGCCAGCAGTGAAGTACTAGCGGGAAACACAGATACGCAGTATTTT. It is translated as CASSEVLAGNTDTQYF.

This clonotype has a count of ten or more. The V and J genes are TRBV6-1 and TRBJ2-7; a weak D match, TRBD1 (7 bases). Germline loops: CDR1 MNHNS, CDR2 SASEGT. This CDR3 is 16 amino acids long. The V end was cut by 7 bases, the J end by 9 bases, with 28 bases between. This CDR3 is CASTVERGRDSWVQYF. The CDR3 coding sequence is TGTGCCAGCACAGTGGAGAGGGGGCGGGACAGTTGGGTGCAGTACTTC.

Many counts were recorded for this clonotype. The chain is built from TRBV6-1 and TRBJ1-1; TRBD1 might be the D (6 bases). V lost 9 bases, J lost 1 base, and 12 bases lay in between. From germline, CDR1 is MNHNS and CDR2 SASEGT. This CDR3 has 13 residues. Here the CDR3 reads CASKTGSNTEAFF. The DNA of the CDR3 is TGTGCCAGTAAAACAGGGTCGAACACTGAAGCTTTCTTT.

Only a few counts were recorded for this clonotype. The gene calls are TRBV20-1 and TRBJ1-6, with D hard to call. In germline, CDR1 is DFQATT, CDR2 SNEGSKA (reference sequence). Trimming shortened V by 0 bases and J by 9 bases, and 18 bases separated the two germline ends. The CDR3 has 16 amino acids. The chain's CDR3 is CSARDPQDAAGSPLHF. The CDR3 DNA reads as TGCAGTGCTAGAGACCCCCAGGACGCGGCGGGTTCACCCCTCCACTTT.

The CDR3 reads CASREGGGDQPQHF. CDR3 DNA sequence: TGTGCCAGTAGGGAGGGCGGAGGAGATCAGCCCCAGCATTTT. V gene TRBV19 combines with J gene TRBJ1-5, with unresolved D. The CDR3 is 14 residues long. Looked up from germline, CDR1 is LNHDA and CDR2 is SQIVND (reference sequence). V shed 6 bases and J shed 5 bases, with 14 bases lying between them.